One and the same sample provided the 27 T cell receptor beta chains below, sequenced in a study of beta chain features in type 1 diabetes. The study's findings and limits: Among patients with Type 1 diabetes, TCRB CDR3s were moderately but significantly shorter in every one of the four CD4+ subsets.

The authors reverse transcribed all of the isolated RNA, so sequencing captured expressed TCRB transcripts. Produced via immunoSEQ multiplex PCR; TCRdb's table is partial and in-frame only. The data show hundreds of thousands of clones, around 15% seen once. Antigens of these TCRs are unknown. Sequences were obtained from naive CD4+ T cells from blood. These receptors came from a man aged 18 to 30 with type 1 diabetes.

This clone turned up a few times. This CDR3 reads CASSEGTGARQPQHF. Written as DNA, the CDR3 is TGTGCCAGCAGTGAAGGGACAGGGGCCAGGCAGCCCCAGCATTTT. The chain carries TRBV2 and TRBJ1-5, with 9 bases aligning to TRBD1. The J segment lost 7 bases and the V segment lost 1 base, leaving 5 bases of the junction unmatched. From germline, CDR1 is SNHLY and CDR2 FYNNEI. The CDR3 contains 15 residues.

The chain recombines TRBV2 with TRBJ1-2, with D hard to call. The CDR3 runs to 15 residues. Germline loops: CDR1 SNHLY, CDR2 FYNNEI. Trimming stripped 6 bases from V and 5 bases from J, with 19 bases between. The CDR3 sequence: CASSPGVREGYGYTF. The DNA of the CDR3 is TGTGCCAGCAGCCCCGGGGTGAGGGAAGGATATGGCTACACCTTC.

This clone was detected a few times. The chain uses TRBV6-4 and TRBJ1-1; D is undetermined. The V end lost 8 bases, the J end lost 1 base, and 11 bases lay between the germline ends. CDR1 is MRHNA and CDR2 is SNTAGT in the germline V gene. The CDR3 sequence is 13 residues long. The CDR3 is CASSRTENTEAFF. The CDR3 bases are TGTGCCAGCTCCCGGACGGAGAACACTGAAGCTTTCTTT.

This chain joins TRBV2 and TRBJ2-3; D call uncertain. Germline CDR1 reads SNHLY; CDR2 reads FYNNEI. The CDR3 runs 12 residues. V gave up 6 bases and J gave up 1 base, with 5 bases separating them. The CDR3 DNA follows: TGTGCCAGCAGGCAGGGCACAGATACGCAGTATTTT. Its protein is CASRQGTDTQYF.

The CDR3 DNA sequence: TGCGCCAGCAGCCAAGATTTACTGCTTGGGACCCAGTACTTC. Translated: CASSQDLLLGTQYF. The J gene is TRBJ2-5, the V gene TRBV4-3; no clear D gene. The CDR3 covers 14 residues. Looked up from germline, CDR1 is LGHNA and CDR2 is YSLEER. V was shortened by 0 bases and J by 7 bases, with 12 bases between the two germline ends.

This clone showed up just a few times. V and J are TRBV19 and TRBJ1-1; maybe TRBD1 (5 bases). Germline V lookup: CDR1 LNHDA, CDR2 SQIVND (reference sequence). CDR3 length: 14 residues. The V end lost 1 base, the J end lost 2 bases, and 8 bases lay between the germline ends. The chain's CDR3 is CASSIAQGNTEAFF. The DNA for the CDR3 is TGTGCCAGTAGTATAGCCCAGGGCAACACTGAAGCTTTCTTT.

The sample holds a few counts of this clone. The V and J genes are TRBV11-2 and TRBJ2-3; unclear D gene. The CDR3 has 13 residues. V shed 0 bases and J shed 7 bases, with 8 bases lying between them. Germline CDR1 is SGHAT and CDR2 is FQNNGV. CDR3 sequence: CASSLDRAHTQYF. CDR3 coding DNA: TGTGCCAGCAGCTTAGACCGGGCCCATACGCAGTATTTT.

The V gene is TRBV29-1, the J gene TRBJ2-5; 8 nucleotides line up with TRBD1. The germline V gene encodes CDR1 SQVTM and CDR2 ANQGSEA. After removal of 6 bases from V and 8 bases from J, the junction contained 17 bases not matched to a gene. CDR3 length equals 15 residues. CDR3 coding DNA: TGCAGCGTCCCCCTACCGACAGGGGCAGTTGGTACCCAGTACTTC. Amino acid sequence: CSVPLPTGAVGTQYF.

On this clone: Other DNA sequences in this specimen translate into the identical CDR3. This sequence joins TRBV30 and TRBJ1-5, with unresolved D. The V gene's germline CDR1 is GTSNPN and CDR2 SVGIG (reference sequence). This CDR3 comprises 13 residues. V lost 0 bases to trimming and J lost 1 base, with 4 bases between them. CDR3 coding DNA: TGTGCCTGGAGTGTCCGCAGCAATCAGCCCCAGCATTTT. Protein: CAWSVRSNQPQHF.

The sample holds a few counts of this clone. The rearrangement joins TRBV11-2 to TRBJ2-1; 9 positions agree with TRBD1. This CDR3 has 19 residues. J was trimmed by 3 bases and V by 1 base; bases with no gene match: 13. CDR1 SGHAT and CDR2 FQNNGV come from the germline V gene. CDR3 sequence reads: CASSLGPILTGGRYNEQFF. CDR3 DNA sequence: TGTGCCAGCAGCTTAGGACCAATTTTGACAGGGGGTCGCTACAATGAGCAGTTCTTC.

There are a few counts of this clone. This chain links TRBV30 with TRBJ1-1; 8 bases are a match to TRBD1. Germline CDR1 and CDR2: GTSNPN and SVGIG (reference sequence). Trimming took 0 bases from V and 6 from J; bases not matched to a gene: 6. There are 14 residues in the CDR3. The CDR3 reads CAWSVGQGGPEAFF. Written as DNA, the CDR3 is TGTGCCTGGAGTGTAGGACAGGGAGGACCTGAAGCTTTCTTT. The whole variable domain, remainder taken from reference TRBV30 and TRBJ1-1, is SQTIHQWPATLVQPVGSPLSLECTVEGTSNPNLYWYRQAAGRGLQLLFYSVGIGQISSEVPQNLSASRPQDRQFILSSKKLLLSDSGFYLCAWSVGQGGPEAFFGQGTRLTVV.

The chain has TRBV1 and TRBJ1-2; the table calls TRBD1, which could not be checked here. TRBV1 is annotated as a pseudogene. This CDR3 has 15 residues. The CDR3 loop reads CTSSQTRQGASGYTF. DNA of the CDR3: TGCACCAGCAGCCAAACTCGACAGGGGGCGAGCGGCTACACCTTC.

This clone was observed a few times. The chain couples TRBV19 to TRBJ2-2; D is possibly TRBD2 (5 bases). V lost 6 bases and J 7 bases, leaving 18 bases between the germline ends. The CDR3 length is 15 residues. Germline loops: CDR1 LNHDA, CDR2 SQIVND (reference sequence). The CDR3 region is CASSIASAGVGELFF. In DNA, the CDR3 is TGTGCCAGTAGCATCGCCTCCGCCGGGGTCGGGGAGCTGTTTTTT.

In its sample, this clone was seen a few times. This chain connects TRBV7-9 to TRBJ1-2, with D perhaps matching TRBD1 (5 bases). The ends were cut back, 2 bases at V and 8 bases at J, with 15 bases in the middle. CDR3 length: 14 residues. Germline CDR1 and CDR2: SEHNR and FQNEAQ (reference sequence). CDR3 residues: CASSLNPGLVGYTF. CDR3 nucleotide sequence: TGTGCCAGCAGCTTAAATCCAGGGCTGGTCGGCTACACCTTC.

This rearrangement joins TRBV30 to TRBJ2-5, with D possibly being TRBD1 (6 bases). The CDR3 extends over 15 amino acids. The V gene's germline CDR1 is GTSNPN and CDR2 SVGIG (reference sequence). V lost 1 base, J lost 1 base, and 13 bases lay in between. CDR3 bases: TGTGCCTGGAGTGGCTACCAGGGGCCCCAAGAGACCCAGTACTTC. Translating it yields CAWSGYQGPQETQYF.

This clone was seen a handful of times. V and J are TRBV7-9 and TRBJ2-1; tentatively, D is TRBD1 (5 bases). Germline lookup yields CDR1 SEHNR and CDR2 FQNEAQ (reference sequence). CDR3 length: 14 residues. Trimming shortened V by 2 bases and J by 2 bases, and 7 bases separated the two germline ends. In DNA form, the CDR3 reads TGTGCCAGCAGCTTACAGGGAACCTACAATGAGCAGTTCTTC. It yields the protein CASSLQGTYNEQFF.

The chain recombines TRBV20-1 with TRBJ2-1; no clear D gene. From germline, CDR1 is DFQATT and CDR2 SNEGSKA (reference sequence). The CDR3 runs 10 residues. The V gene lost 3 bases and the J gene lost 8 bases, with 5 bases spanning the gap. This chain's CDR3 is CSARPYEQFF. The CDR3, as DNA: TGCAGTGCTAGGCCCTATGAGCAGTTCTTC.

The chain has TRBV7-2 and TRBJ2-4; D is undetermined. This CDR3 is 15 amino acids long. V was cut by 0 bases and J by 8 bases, with 14 bases left in between. Per the germline V gene, CDR1 is SGHTA and CDR2 is FQGNSA. Here the CDR3 DNA reads TGTGCCAGCAGCTTAGCGCAAAGAGGCGGAGACATTCAGTACTTC. It translates to CASSLAQRGGDIQYF.

V and J are TRBV7-6 and TRBJ1-2; the match to TRBD1 covers 10 bases. The J segment lost 5 bases and the V segment lost 5 bases, leaving 14 bases of the junction unmatched. This CDR3 region has 17 residues. Germline V gene sequence: CDR1 SGHVS, CDR2 FNYEAQ. The CDR3 DNA reads as TGTGCCAGCAGCCCTAGGACAGGGGGTTCGGGAATATATGGCTACACCTTC. Translated: CASSPRTGGSGIYGYTF.

This clone was observed a few times. V and J are TRBV6-5 and TRBJ2-2; D gene ambiguous. The CDR3 is 15 residues long. V shed 5 bases and J shed 0 bases, with 10 bases lying between them. The germline gives CDR1 MNHEY, CDR2 SVGAGI. DNA for the CDR3: TGTGCCAGCAGTCGTAAGTCCCCGAACACCGGGGAGCTGTTTTTT. Its protein is CASSRKSPNTGELFF.

The chain employs TRBV5-1 and TRBJ1-1, with D possibly matching TRBD1 (6 bases). The CDR3 has 13 residues. CDR1 and CDR2 (germline): SGHRS, YFSETQ. V lost 4 bases, J lost 3 bases, and 10 bases lay in between. CDR3 bases: TGCGCCAGCAGCCGTCAGGGGCACACTGAAGCTTTCTTT. It encodes CASSRQGHTEAFF.

V and J are TRBV27 and TRBJ2-7; D is unresolved. V was trimmed by 4 bases and J by 3 bases, leaving 10 bases between them. Germline V gene lookup returns CDR1 MNHEY and CDR2 SMNVEV (reference sequence). CDR3 size: 13 residues. In DNA form, the CDR3 reads TGTGCCAGCAGTTCAATCCCCAGCTACGAGCAGTACTTC. It codes for CASSSIPSYEQYF.

V and J are TRBV7-9 and TRBJ2-5; D is unclear. The ends were cut back, 8 bases at V and 3 bases at J, with 13 bases in the middle. This CDR3 has 13 residues. Germline V CDR1 and CDR2: SEHNR, FQNEAQ (reference sequence). The CDR3 DNA is TGTGCCAGCGGGTTGTACGGCGAAGAGACCCAGTACTTC. Its protein is CASGLYGEETQYF.

J is TRBJ2-1 and V is TRBV7-9; maybe TRBD2 (6 bases). CDR3 size: 14 residues. Germline V CDR1 and CDR2: SEHNR, FQNEAQ (reference sequence). The ends were cut back, 5 bases at V and 5 bases at J, with 13 bases in the middle. CDR3 bases: TGTGCCAGCAGCCTCCGACTAGAGGACAATGAGCAGTTCTTC. This translates into CASSLRLEDNEQFF. Variable domain in full (rest from reference TRBV7-9 and TRBJ2-1): DTGVSQNPRHKITKRGQNVTFRCDPISEHNRLYWYRQTLGQGPEFLTYFQNEAQLEKSRLLSDRFSAERPKGSFSTLEIQRTEQGDSAMYLCASSLRLEDNEQFFGPGTRLTVL.

This clone showed up just a few times. This chain uses TRBV2 with TRBJ1-2; D unresolved. The V end was cut by 1 base, the J end by 4 bases, with 7 bases between. Germline values: CDR1 SNHLY, CDR2 FYNNEI. CDR3 size: 13 residues. The CDR3 coding sequence is TGTGCCAGCAGTGAAGTCCGGAGCTATGGCTACACCTTC. This codes for CASSEVRSYGYTF. Using reference TRBV2 and TRBJ1-2 for the parts outside the CDR3, the full variable domain is EPEVTQTPSHQVTQMGQEVILRCVPISNHLYFYWYRQILGQKVEFLVSFYNNEISEKSEIFDDQFSVERPDGSNFTLKIRSTKLEDSAMYFCASSEVRSYGYTFGSGTRLTVV.

The chain combines TRBV19 with TRBJ2-1, with D perhaps assigned TRBD1 or TRBD2 (6 bases each). Looked up from germline, CDR1 is LNHDA and CDR2 is SQIVND (reference sequence). The CDR3 spans 18 residues. Trimming cost V 3 bases and J 3 bases, with 21 bases left between them. CDR3 bases: TGTGCCAGTAGTATGACGATGGGGGGACATTCACTCTACAATGAGCAGTTCTTC. Its translation is CASSMTMGGHSLYNEQFF.

CDR3 sequence (DNA): TGTGCCAGCTGGCCCGGTTGGGCAGGCGACTCCTACGAGCAGTACTTC. Translated, it gives CASWPGWAGDSYEQYF. V usage is TRBV27 and J usage is TRBJ2-7; D is unresolved. Trimming took off 8 bases at V and 0 bases at J, with 20 bases between the two ends. The CDR3 contains 16 residues. Looked up from germline, CDR1 is MNHEY and CDR2 is SMNVEV (reference sequence).